The following is a TCR beta chain sequence with its context. Its antigen is as yet unknown. The data derive from a study of cytomegalovirus exposure and HLA in healthy donors. Findings and caveats of the study: Rare TCR sequences predominated, though certain public TCRs were found in many donors. In vitro work confirmed that a few CMV-associated chains recognize CMV antigens. The classifier, whose performance was assessed in both the original and validation cohorts, reportedly diagnosed cytomegalovirus status with high specificity and sensitivity.

CDR1 is MDHEN and CDR2 is SYDVKM in the germline V gene. CDR3 length equals 13 residues. V was pared by 4 bases and J by 4 bases, with 8 bases between. Clones were sequenced by immunoSEQ multiplex PCR, and TCRdb holds only the in-frame ones, with some missing. Altogether over 250,000 clones are present, 80% to 90% being singletons, with the ten largest covering roughly 1%. The material sequenced was PBMCs. V gene TRBV28 combines with J gene TRBJ1-3; unclear D gene. The TCR was taken from a woman aged 18-29 years in good health and CMV-seronegative. DNA for the CDR3: TGTGCCAGCAGTTCCGCCCAGGGAAACACCATATATTTT. Its protein product is CASSSAQGNTIYF.